One sample yielded the 17 T cell receptor beta chains listed below, sequenced in a study of post-analysis software for immune sequencing data. cDNA libraries for TCR beta contained unique molecular identifiers. MiXCR was run by TCRdb on the PCR reads, yielding one entry per CDR3 protein. The sample has hundreds of thousands of distinct CDR3 sequences, 30% seen once. Study-wide results and limits: Roughly 5 TRBV segments were significantly more frequent in patients than in controls. TRBV5-6, TRBV5-1 and TRBV20-1 were among these segments.

The antigens for these receptors are not known. The sequencing sample was made of blood. These receptors came from a girl aged 5-17 years with multiple sclerosis.

The CDR3 DNA sequence: TGCAGTGCTAGACAGAATACGCAGTATTTT. This codes for CSARQNTQYF. J is TRBJ2-3 and V is TRBV20-1; D gene unclear. The germline V gene has CDR1 DFQATT and CDR2 SNEGSKA (reference sequence). The V and J ends lost 2 bases and 7 bases respectively, with 4 bases between them. This CDR3 spans 10 amino acids.

This chain joins TRBV20-1 and TRBJ1-2, with D unresolved. This CDR3 has 14 amino acids. The germline V and J ends were trimmed by 0 bases and 5 bases, with 13 bases remaining between them. CDR1 and CDR2 (germline): DFQATT, SNEGSKA (reference sequence). The CDR3, as DNA: TGCAGTGCTAGAGATCGGGCGGTCCCGTATGGCTACACCTTC. Translation gives CSARDRAVPYGYTF.

There are a few counts of this clonotype. The V and J genes are TRBV6-1 and TRBJ1-1; D remains unclear. The germline V and J ends were trimmed by 2 bases and 0 bases, with 10 bases remaining between them. Germline V gene lookup returns CDR1 MNHNS and CDR2 SASEGT. The CDR3 has 15 residues. The chain's CDR3 is CASSELGTMNTEAFF. For the CDR3, the DNA is TGTGCCAGCAGTGAACTCGGCACGATGAACACTGAAGCTTTCTTT.

The chain joins TRBV12-3 or TRBV12-4 to TRBJ2-1; TRBD2 matches at 9 bases. The junction had 6 bases not matched to a gene; V was cut back by 6 bases and J by 3 bases. The CDR3 covers 15 residues. CDR3 loop: CASSYLAGFYNEQFF. The CDR3, as DNA: TGTGCCAGCAGCTACCTAGCGGGGTTCTACAATGAGCAGTTCTTC.

This clonotype was detected a few times. The CDR3 loop is CASSYAGDGNQPQHF. The CDR3 coding sequence is TGTGCCAGCAGTTACGCAGGGGACGGGAATCAGCCCCAGCATTTT. The gene calls are TRBV6-5 and TRBJ1-5; possibly TRBD1 for D (6 bases). In germline, CDR1 is MNHEY, CDR2 SVGAGI. The length of the CDR3 is 15 residues. V shed 2 bases and J shed 4 bases, with 12 bases lying between them.

J is TRBJ2-5 and V is TRBV15; D is undetermined. V dropped 0 bases and J dropped 1 base, with 9 bases sitting between them. Germline values: CDR1 LNHNV, CDR2 YYDKDF (reference sequence). The CDR3 loop spans 15 amino acids. The CDR3 reads CATSRDPSLQETQYF. In DNA, the CDR3 is TGTGCCACCAGCAGAGATCCCAGCCTCCAAGAGACCCAGTACTTC.

This clonotype was seen a handful of times. The chain links TRBV7-9 to TRBJ1-2, with D uncertain. Trimming left V 9 bases short and J 2 bases short, with 13 bases between. Germline V gene sequence: CDR1 SEHNR, CDR2 FQNEAQ (reference sequence). The CDR3 has 13 residues. CDR3: CASTRQENYGYTF. Written as DNA, the CDR3 is TGTGCCAGTACGAGGCAAGAAAACTATGGCTACACCTTC.

The rearrangement links TRBV5-1 to TRBJ1-1; 7 positions agree with TRBD1. V dropped 4 bases and J dropped 4; count of bases not matched to a gene: 7. Germline CDR1 is SGHRS and CDR2 is YFSETQ. The CDR3 is made up of 14 amino acids. The CDR3 loop is CASSEDYRGTEAFF. In DNA form, the CDR3 reads TGCGCCAGCAGCGAAGATTACAGGGGCACTGAAGCTTTCTTT.

This clonotype was observed at least ten times. J is TRBJ2-1 and V is TRBV27; D might be TRBD1 (6 bases). The CDR3 runs 15 residues. Trimming left V 4 bases short and J 8 bases short, with 18 bases between. Germline loops: CDR1 MNHEY, CDR2 SMNVEV (reference sequence). The chain's CDR3 is CASSSPRGTGYEQFF. The CDR3 nucleotides are TGTGCCAGCAGTTCCCCGAGGGGAACAGGGTATGAGCAGTTCTTC.

This clonotype was counted many times. This chain joins TRBV25-1 and TRBJ2-7; D possibly corresponds to TRBD2 (5 bases). Trimming took off 4 bases at V and 3 bases at J, with 13 bases between the two ends. CDR1 and CDR2 from the germline V gene are MGHDK and SYGVNS. The length of the CDR3 is 14 residues. CDR3 sequence: CASSGTPPHYEQYF. The CDR3 DNA follows: TGTGCCAGCAGTGGGACTCCCCCACACTACGAGCAGTACTTC.

The V call is TRBV18, the J call TRBJ2-1; 10 nucleotides match TRBD1. This CDR3 contains 19 residues. Losses at the gene ends were 3 bases for V and 2 bases for J; bases not matched to a gene: 13. CDR1 KGHSH and CDR2 LQKENI come from the germline V gene. CDR3: CASSPMIDRDRGPYNEQFF. CDR3 nucleotides: TGTGCCAGCTCACCGATGATAGATCGGGACAGGGGCCCCTACAATGAGCAGTTCTTC.

This clonotype was counted between two and nine times. V is TRBV2 and J is TRBJ2-1, with D maybe TRBD1 (6 bases). Looked up from germline, CDR1 is SNHLY and CDR2 is FYNNEI. The CDR3 sequence is 15 residues long. V lost 6 bases and J lost 4, with 16 bases in between. The CDR3 DNA is TGTGCCAGCAGAGGGACACGAAATCTGTACAATGAGCAGTTCTTC. This gives the protein CASRGTRNLYNEQFF.

The chain employs TRBV11-2 and TRBJ1-1; no reliable D call. The CDR3 runs 14 residues. Germline lookup yields CDR1 SGHAT and CDR2 FQNNGV. Trimming stripped 5 bases from V and 6 bases from J, with 16 bases between. The CDR3 DNA sequence: TGTGCCAGCAGCCCCTGGGAGGGTAGCGCTGAAGCTTTCTTT. This gives the protein CASSPWEGSAEAFF.

This clonotype was counted a few times. The chain combines TRBV7-8 with TRBJ2-1; maybe TRBD1 (7 bases). Germline V gene data show CDR1 as SGHVS and CDR2 as FQNEAQ. The CDR3 consists of 15 residues. Trimming removed 5 bases from V and 7 bases from J, with 18 bases in between. The CDR3 is CASSLDRDFWNEQFF. Written as DNA, the CDR3 is TGTGCCAGCAGCCTCGACAGGGACTTTTGGAATGAGCAGTTCTTC.

This clonotype has only a few counts. V usage is TRBV20-1 and J usage is TRBJ2-1; 10 bases map to TRBD2. The V and J ends lost 6 bases and 8 bases, in that order; junction bases with no gene match: 13. Germline assignment: CDR1 DFQATT and CDR2 SNEGSKA (reference sequence). This CDR3 has 15 residues. In DNA form, the CDR3 reads TGCAGTGCCCCGTACGGGAGCGGGAGGGACGATGAGCAGTTCTTC. Its protein is CSAPYGSGRDDEQFF.

A single count supports this clonotype. The genes are TRBV7-2 and TRBJ2-5, with D unresolved. Germline CDR1 and CDR2: SGHTA and FQGNSA. The CDR3 is 15 residues long. V was clipped by 2 bases and J by 11 bases, with 21 bases between them. CDR3 amino acids: CASSLSSWRFNEQYF. In DNA, the CDR3 is TGTGCCAGCAGCTTAAGTTCTTGGCGGTTCAATGAGCAGTACTTC.

The chain carries TRBV7-2 and TRBJ2-4, with 7 bases aligning to TRBD2. The DNA end is a closer match to TRBJ2-7, so the J assignment may be wrong. Germline V gives CDR1 SGHTA, CDR2 FQGNSA. There are 14 residues in the CDR3. The CDR3 DNA follows: TGTGCCAGCAGCCCGGGACTACTTTCCTACGAGCAGTACTTC. Its translation is CASSPGLLSYEQYF.